These T cell receptor beta chains were read from a single sample in a study of beta chain features in type 1 diabetes. Produced via immunoSEQ multiplex PCR; TCRdb's table is partial and in-frame only. The sample lists fewer than 350,000 clones; around 16% were seen once. The sample comprised naive CD4+ T cells from blood. The receptors here all came from a man aged 18-30 years with type 1 diabetes. The CDR3 runs from the conserved cysteine through the conserved F or W. The D gene is left open where the match is weak. Only some rows state a clone size, as once, few, many or a class for expanded clones.

>TRBJ2-7|-|-|TRBV11-2
TGTGCCAGCACCACGACCCGGGGAACCTACGAGCAGTACTTC
CASTTTRGTYEQYF
>TRBJ2-3|few|-|TRBV5-1
TGCGCCAGCAGCTTGGAACTAGGCACAGATACGCAGTATTTT
CASSLELGTDTQYF
>TRBJ2-5|-|-|TRBV6-1
TGTGCCGTACCCTATAGCGCCCAAGAGACCCAGTACTTC
CAVPYSAQETQYF
>TRBJ2-4|few|TRBD2|TRBV28
TGTGCCAGCCTACCTAGCGGGGGCCTAGCCAAAAACATTCAGTACTTC
CASLPSGGLAKNIQYF
>TRBJ2-5|few|-|TRBV5-1
TGCGCCAGCAGCTTGGTTCTCGGGAAACCTGACTTC
CASSLVLGKPDF
>TRBJ2-1|few|TRBD2|TRBV10-2
TGCGCCAGCAGACTAGCGGGAGGGGGGAATGAGCAGTTCTTC
CASRLAGGGNEQFF
>TRBJ1-2|few|TRBD1|TRBV7-2
TGTGCCAGCAGCCCAGCCGCACAGGGGAACTATGGCTACACCTTC
CASSPAAQGNYGYTF
>TRBJ2-2|-|-|TRBV28
TGTGCCAGCAGTTTATCCGGCGGGGAGCTGTTTTTT
CASSLSGGELFF
>TRBJ2-7|-|TRBD2|TRBV28
TGTGCCAGCAGCAGAGCCCAGCGGGGCTCCTACGAGCAGTACTTC
CASSRAQRGSYEQYF
>TRBJ2-7|-|-|TRBV5-4
TGTGCCAGCAGCTTGGGATCAGGCCTTTTCTACGAGCAGTACTTC
CASSLGSGLFYEQYF
>TRBJ2-1|few|-|TRBV19
TGTGCCAGTAGTATCTCGGATGACACCAATGAGCAGTTCTTC
CASSISDDTNEQFF
>TRBJ2-3|few|TRBD2|TRBV30
TGTGCCTGGAGTCCCCCGGGACTAGCGTTCGGCACAGATACGCAGTATTTT
CAWSPPGLAFGTDTQYF
>TRBJ2-5|-|TRBD1|TRBV28
TGTGCCAGCAGTCCTGGGACAGGAGAAGAGACCCAGTACTTC
CASSPGTGEETQYF
>TRBJ2-4|-|TRBD1|TRBV19
TGTGCCAGTAAGACAGGGGCCGCCAAAAACATTCAGTACTTC
CASKTGAAKNIQYF
>TRBJ2-5|-|-|TRBV9
TGTGCCAGCAGCATTGACTACCAAGAGACCCAGTACTTC
CASSIDYQETQYF
>TRBJ2-4|few|TRBD1|TRBV7-2
TGTGCCAGCAGCCACAGGGGGAAGAGGGACATTCAGTACTTC
CASSHRGKRDIQYF
>TRBJ1-4|-|TRBD1|TRBV5-4
TGTGCCAGCAGCCGAGGGACAGAAAATGAAAAACTGTTTTTT
CASSRGTENEKLFF
>TRBJ2-2|few|TRBD2|TRBV4-1
TGCGCCAGCAGCCTCCTCGCGGCTAGCGGATACACCGGGGAGCTGTTTTTT
CASSLLAASGYTGELFF
>TRBJ1-3|-|-|TRBV6-5
TGTGCCAGCGGGATAAGACAGGCCACCATATATTTT
CASGIRQATIYF
>TRBJ2-7|-|TRBD1|TRBV30
TGTGCCTGGACCTCCGGGACAGGGGCCGCCCTAGGCGAGCAGTACTTC
CAWTSGTGAALGEQYF
>TRBJ2-7|-|-|TRBV29-1
TGCAGCGTTAGGGCGTCAGGGCTCTCCTACGAGCAGTACTTC
CSVRASGLSYEQYF
>TRBJ2-7|-|-|TRBV4-1
TGCGCCAGCAGCCAACCCGGACAAAATTACGAGCAGTACTTC
CASSQPGQNYEQYF
>TRBJ2-3|-|TRBD1|TRBV28
TGTGCCAGCATAGGACAGGGCACAGATACGCAGTATTTT
CASIGQGTDTQYF
>TRBJ2-6|few|TRBD1|TRBV18
TGTGCCAGCTCACTGGACAGGGCTGGGGCCAACGTCCTGACTTTC
CASSLDRAGANVLTF
>TRBJ1-4|-|-|TRBV27
TGTGCCAGCAGTTTTATTGGGGAGGGTGAAAAACTGTTTTTT
CASSFIGEGEKLFF
>TRBJ2-1|-|TRBD1|TRBV6-6
TGTGCCAGCAGTTACCCCAGGGGGGAGCAGTTCTTC
CASSYPRGEQFF
>TRBJ2-1|-|TRBD1|TRBV7-9
TGTGCCAGCACAGGACAGGGAAGGGGTGAGCAGTTCTTC
CASTGQGRGEQFF
>TRBJ1-1|-|-|TRBV30
TGTGCCTGGAGCGATCAGGTGAACACTGAAGCTTTCTTT
CAWSDQVNTEAFF
>TRBJ2-7|-|-|TRBV28
TGTGCCAGCAGTTTATTTAGCGGATATCATTACGAGCAGTACTTC
CASSLFSGYHYEQYF
>TRBJ2-6|-|-|TRBV7-2
TGTGCCAGCAGCCCAAGGAGCTCTGGGGCCAACGTCCTGACTTTC
CASSPRSSGANVLTF
>TRBJ2-6|many|-|TRBV4-3
TGCGCCAGCAGCCTTTACTTTGCTGGGGCCAACGTCCTGACTTTC
CASSLYFAGANVLTF
>TRBJ2-1|-|-|TRBV6-1
TGTGCCAGCAACCCGACGCGGAATGAGCAGTTCTTC
CASNPTRNEQFF
>TRBJ2-4|-|TRBD2|TRBV28
TGTGCCAGCAGTTTCCGACTAGCGGGAAGCATAGGAGGAAACATTCAGTACTTC
CASSFRLAGSIGGNIQYF
>TRBJ1-1|-|-|TRBV19
TGTGCCAGTAGTCTCGACAGCTGGGGAGGCACTGAAGCTTTCTTT
CASSLDSWGGTEAFF
>TRBJ2-7|few|TRBD2|TRBV9
TGTGCCAGCAGCCCGCGACTAGCGGGAGTAGCCGAGCAGTACTTC
CASSPRLAGVAEQYF
>TRBJ2-5|few|TRBD1|TRBV6-6
TGTGCCAGCAGACTAGGACAGGGGGGAGGAGAGACCCAGTACTTC
CASRLGQGGGETQYF
>TRBJ1-2|few|TRBD1|TRBV25-1
TGTGCCAGCAGTGAACCTCACAGGGGTGATGGCTACACCTTC
CASSEPHRGDGYTF
>TRBJ2-3|few|-|TRBV27
TGTGCCAGCAGTTTATTCGAGGGAGTCGGCACAGATACGCAGTATTTT
CASSLFEGVGTDTQYF
>TRBJ2-7|-|-|TRBV6-5
TGTGCCAGCAGCCGGGACATTGGCTACGAGCAGTACTTC
CASSRDIGYEQYF
>TRBJ2-1|-|-|TRBV28
TGTGCCAGCAGTCTAGTAGGTGAGCAGTTCTTC
CASSLVGEQFF
>TRBJ2-1|few|TRBD2|TRBV11-1
TGTGCCAGCAGCTTAGCAAAAGGCGGGAGGGGTGAGCAGTTCTTC
CASSLAKGGRGEQFF
>TRBJ1-5|-|TRBD1|TRBV29-1
TGCAGCGTTTTATGGGCAGGGGGTGTAATTGGCAATCAGCCCCAGCATTTT
CSVLWAGGVIGNQPQHF
>TRBJ2-3|-|TRBD2|TRBV6-1
TGTGCCAGCAGACTAGCGGGAGCAGATACGCAGTATTTT
CASRLAGADTQYF
>TRBJ2-1|few|-|TRBV4-1
TGCGCCAGCAGCCCACAACAGGGCCCGACGATCGGTGAGCAGTTCTTC
CASSPQQGPTIGEQFF
>TRBJ2-1|few|TRBD2|TRBV15
TGTGCCACCAGCAGGGAATTCGGGGGGAACAATGAGCAGTTCTTC
CATSREFGGNNEQFF
>TRBJ2-3|-|TRBD2|TRBV5-1
TGCGCCAGCAGCTTGGTAGCGGGTTCAGATACGCAGTATTTT
CASSLVAGSDTQYF
>TRBJ2-5|few|-|TRBV30
TGTGCCTGGGCCGCAGGGAATTCCTCTCCAGAGACCCAGTACTTC
CAWAAGNSSPETQYF
>TRBJ2-1|-|-|TRBV23-1
TGCGCCAGCAGTCGAGACCTGGGCTCCCGCAATGAGCAGTTCTTC
CASSRDLGSRNEQFF
>TRBJ2-3|-|-|TRBV9
TGTGCCAGCAGCGTAGCGGGGGGCCAACGGCATACGCAGTATTTT
CASSVAGGQRHTQYF
>TRBJ2-7|-|-|TRBV4-3
TGCGCCAGCAGCCAAGCAGGGGTGGGAGAGCAGTACTTC
CASSQAGVGEQYF
>TRBJ1-2|-|-|TRBV4-2
TGTGCCAGCAGCCAAGTGGGGGCAGAACCAAGAAACTATGGCTACACCTTC
CASSQVGAEPRNYGYTF
>TRBJ1-6|few|TRBD1|TRBV25-1
TGTGCCAGCAGTGCCCAGGGGGTTGATAATTCACCCCTCCACTTT
CASSAQGVDNSPLHF
>TRBJ2-5|few|TRBD1|TRBV10-3
TGTGCCATCAGTGATGGGACAGGGCCAGAGACCCAGTACTTC
CAISDGTGPETQYF
>TRBJ2-5|few|-|TRBV11-2
TGTGCCAGCACCCCAGCAGGGGGACTGGAAGAGACCCAGTACTTC
CASTPAGGLEETQYF
>TRBJ2-1|few|TRBD2|TRBV5-1
TGCGCCAGCAGCCCGCTGGTACTAGCGGGAGATGATGAGCAGTTCTTC
CASSPLVLAGDDEQFF
>TRBJ2-7|few|TRBD2|TRBV29-1
TGCAGCGTCGCCACCGTAGCGGGATTGAACTACGAGCAGTACTTC
CSVATVAGLNYEQYF